This T cell receptor (beta chain) was recovered during a study of T-cell memory formation after mild COVID-19. General study results and limits: There was a balanced CD4/CD8 profile in clones contracting day 15 to 85, and later expanders leaned CD4+. Memory from before infection featured some responding clones, which suggests cross-reactive memory joined. The study found contracting CD4+ clones mainly in CM and EM and contracting CD8+ clones in EMRA.

5'RACE with constant-segment primers built TCRalpha and TCRbeta cDNA libraries with UMIs. TCRdb used MiXCR to reprocess the 5' RACE reads, holding one entry per CDR3 protein. The data show about 430,000 distinct CDR3 sequences, 20% to 25% seen once. Points on this clonotype: Antigen specificity is unknown.

The sequenced sample was PBMCs or a T cell subset sorted from them (not recorded which). The receptor was isolated from an adult woman who had mild COVID-19 (a few samples of this study predate the infection). Cell type and time point are not known.

The CDR3 nucleotides read TGTGCCAGCAGCCGATCAGGACAGGGGCGAGGCGAGCAGTACTTC. Translated, it gives CASSRSGQGRGEQYF. The gene calls are TRBV4-2 and TRBJ2-7; 9 nucleotides agree with TRBD1. The CDR3 sequence is 15 residues long. Germline CDR1 reads LGHNA; CDR2 reads YNFKEQ. Trimming at V came to 4 bases and at J to 6 bases, leaving 10 bases not matched to a gene.